Following are 21 T cell receptor beta chains from one sample sequenced in a study of technical replicates of blood from a handful of donors. Assay used: immunoSEQ multiplex PCR; TCRdb lists only in-frame clones, some missing. The sample lists almost 85,000 clones, around 97% seen once, with over 0.15% in the top ten. Sequenced input: T cells isolated from PBMCs. The source of these receptors is a human donor in good health.

The CDR3 sequence: CASSLDQGGVSGNTIYF. For the CDR3, the DNA is TGCGCCAGCAGCTTGGATCAGGGTGGGGTCTCTGGAAACACCATATATTTT. The chain couples TRBV5-1 to TRBJ1-3, with a weak D call TRBD1 (5 bases). Germline V lookup: CDR1 SGHRS, CDR2 YFSETQ. V was clipped by 0 bases and J by 0 bases, with 13 bases between them. This CDR3 spans 17 amino acids.

The J gene is TRBJ2-7, the V gene TRBV10-3; 14 positions match TRBD2. Germline CDR1 ENHRY, CDR2 SYGVKD. With 4 bases clipped from V and 4 bases from J, the junction kept 3 bases outside the gene matches. The length of the CDR3 is 15 residues. This chain's CDR3 is CAISATSGGAYEQYF. In DNA form, the CDR3 reads TGTGCCATCAGTGCGACTAGCGGGGGGGCTTACGAGCAGTACTTC.

This chain uses TRBV12-5 with TRBJ2-7; tentatively, D is TRBD2 (5 bases). V dropped 6 bases and J dropped 0 bases, with 12 bases sitting between them. Per germline, CDR1 LGHNT and CDR2 FRNRAP. This CDR3 region has 14 residues. CDR3 loop: CASGTDSSSYEQYF. The DNA of the CDR3 is TGTGCTAGTGGCACGGACTCGTCCTCCTACGAGCAGTACTTC. Complete variable domain (other parts from reference TRBV12-5 and TRBJ2-7): DARVTQTPRHKVTEMGQEVTMRCQPILGHNTVFWYRQTMMQGLELLAYFRNRAPLDDSGMPKDRFSAEMPDATLATLKIQPSEPRDSAVYFCASGTDSSSYEQYFGPGTRLTVT.

The chain employs TRBV5-8 and TRBJ1-2; TRBD1 matches 10 bases. V gave up 3 bases and J gave up 7 bases; unmatched junction bases: 9. The CDR3 extends over 15 amino acids. Germline assignment: CDR1 SGHTS and CDR2 YDEGEE. CDR3 in amino acids: CASSSGQGVVSGYTF. Here the CDR3 DNA reads TGTGCCAGCAGCTCCGGACAGGGGGTTGTGAGTGGCTACACCTTC. Filled out from reference TRBV5-8 and TRBJ1-2, the complete variable domain reads EAGVTQSPTHLIKTRGQQATLRCSPISGHTSVYWYQQALGLGLQFLLWYDEGEERNRGNFPPRFSGRQFPNYSSELNVNALELEDSALYLCASSSGQGVVSGYTFGSGTRLTVV.

This sequence joins TRBV14 and TRBJ1-1; D gene unclear. The germline V gene has CDR1 SGHDN and CDR2 FVKESK. The CDR3 has 14 amino acids. Trimming removed 1 base at V and 2 bases at J, with 8 bases between. The CDR3 DNA reads TGTGCCAGCAGCCAAGTCCCAGTTAACACTGAAGCTTTCTTT. This translates into CASSQVPVNTEAFF.

The CDR3 sequence: CATSPGEYGSTETQYF. For the CDR3, the DNA is TGTGCCACCAGCCCCGGGGAGTACGGGTCGACAGAGACCCAGTACTTC. The chain recombines TRBV15 with TRBJ2-5; D may be TRBD2 (5 bases). Between the trimmed V and J ends, which lost 5 bases and 4 bases, there was a span of 20 bases. Per the germline V gene, CDR1 is LNHNV and CDR2 is YYDKDF (reference sequence). The CDR3 contains 16 residues.

The V gene is TRBV5-1, the J gene TRBJ2-7, with 8 bases matching TRBD1. CDR1 and CDR2 from the germline V gene are SGHRS and YFSETQ. This CDR3 region has 15 residues. The junction had 10 bases not matched to a gene; V was cut back by 4 bases and J by 4 bases. The CDR3 nucleotides are TGCGCCAGCAGCGTATCAGGGGGCCTTCTTTACGAGCAGTACTTC. Amino acids: CASSVSGGLLYEQYF.

J is TRBJ2-7 and V is TRBV14; perhaps TRBD2 as D (5 bases). Between the trimmed V and J ends, which lost 2 bases and 6 bases, there was a span of 17 bases. The germline CDR1 and CDR2 sequences are SGHDN and FVKESK. The CDR3 has 15 amino acids. The CDR3 spells CASSQSRDGSGEQYF. The CDR3 DNA sequence: TGTGCCAGCAGCCAAAGCCGGGATGGGAGTGGCGAGCAGTACTTC.

The genes are TRBV15 and TRBJ1-3, with D hard to call. The ends were cut back, 0 bases at V and 3 bases at J, with 9 bases in the middle. The germline V gene has CDR1 LNHNV and CDR2 YYDKDF (reference sequence). CDR3 length: 15 residues. CDR3 sequence: CATSRDGQNGNTIYF. The CDR3 DNA reads TGTGCCACCAGCAGAGATGGGCAGAATGGAAACACCATATATTTT.

J is TRBJ1-5 and V is TRBV27; D may be TRBD1 (6 bases). The germline gives CDR1 MNHEY, CDR2 SMNVEV (reference sequence). The CDR3 extends over 15 amino acids. Trimming cost V 2 bases and J 1 base, with 9 bases left between them. The CDR3 coding sequence is TGTGCCAGCAGTTTAAGGGGGGGAAGCAATCAGCCCCAGCATTTT. Translating it yields CASSLRGGSNQPQHF.

The rearrangement uses TRBV4-1 and TRBJ2-4, with 10 bases matching TRBD2. The trim removed 0 bases at V and 6 bases at J, leaving 11 bases unmatched. Germline lookup yields CDR1 MGHRA and CDR2 YSYEKL. This CDR3 contains 18 residues. The CDR3 is CASSQEGTAGTSVNIQYF. CDR3 sequence (DNA): TGCGCCAGCAGCCAAGAAGGGACAGCCGGGACTAGCGTAAACATTCAGTACTTC.

The chain has TRBV18 and TRBJ1-1; TRBD1 agrees at 8 bases. The CDR3 totals 17 residues. The junction had 6 bases not matched to a gene; V was cut back by 0 bases and J by 0 bases. Germline values: CDR1 KGHSH, CDR2 LQKENI. CDR3 amino acids: CASSPPRTGNMNTEAFF. CDR3 bases: TGTGCCAGCTCACCACCCCGGACAGGGAACATGAACACTGAAGCTTTCTTT. Filled out from reference TRBV18 and TRBJ1-1, the complete variable domain reads NAGVMQNPRHLVRRRGQEARLRCSPMKGHSHVYWYRQLPEEGLKFMVYLQKENIIDESGMPKERFSAEFPKEGPSILRIQQVVRGDSAAYFCASSPPRTGNMNTEAFFGQGTRLTVV.

In its sample, this clone was seen once. The chain links TRBV28 to TRBJ2-3, with 9 bases aligning to TRBD1. V lost 10 bases to trimming and J lost 2 bases; unmatched junction nucleotides: 7. This CDR3 comprises 14 residues. The germline gives CDR1 MDHEN, CDR2 SYDVKM. CDR3 bases: TGTGCCACAAAGGACAGGGGATTCACAGATACGCAGTATTTT. As protein: CATKDRGFTDTQYF. The whole variable domain, remainder taken from reference TRBV28 and TRBJ2-3, is DVKVTQSSRYLVKRTGEKVFLECVQDMDHENMFWYRQDPGLGLRLIYFSYDVKMKEKGDIPEGYSVSREKKERFSLILESASTNQTSMYLCATKDRGFTDTQYFGPGTRLTVL.

The chain recombines TRBV15 with TRBJ1-1; D remains unclear. CDR1 and CDR2 from the germline V gene are LNHNV and YYDKDF (reference sequence). V dropped 5 bases and J dropped 11 bases, with 18 bases sitting between them. The CDR3 loop spans 13 amino acids. CDR3 nucleotides: TGTGCCACCAGCCGGTCCCGGGAAACTGTGGCTTTCTTT. Its protein is CATSRSRETVAFF.

The chain couples TRBV27 to TRBJ2-2; 9 nucleotides align to TRBD2. Germline V CDR1 and CDR2: MNHEY, SMNVEV (reference sequence). This CDR3 is built from 16 residues. The V segment lost 2 bases and the J segment 5 bases; nucleotides outside the gene matches: 6. The CDR3 DNA reads as TGTGCCAGCAGTTTAAAGACTAGCGGACCTACCGGGGAGCTGTTTTTT. The encoded protein is CASSLKTSGPTGELFF.

This clone was seen once. V and J are TRBV2 and TRBJ1-1; the match to TRBD1 covers 10 bases. V gave up 8 bases and J gave up 6 bases; unmatched junction bases: 6. This CDR3 has 13 residues. In germline, CDR1 is SNHLY, CDR2 FYNNEI. Here the CDR3 DNA reads TGTGCCAGCTCCCTGGACAGGGGGGCTGAAGCTTTCTTT. It codes for CASSLDRGAEAFF.

CDR3 sequence: CSAGISGGFDNEQFF. CDR3 bases: TGCAGCGCAGGGATTTCGGGAGGGTTCGACAATGAGCAGTTCTTC. The chain joins TRBV29-1 to TRBJ2-1, with TRBD2 identical over 8 bases. The CDR3 length is 15 residues. V gave up 7 bases and J gave up 5 bases; unmatched junction bases: 13. The germline CDR1 and CDR2 sequences are SQVTM and ANQGSEA.

The rearrangement links TRBV28 to TRBJ1-6, with D unclear. CDR1 MDHEN and CDR2 SYDVKM come from the germline V gene. The CDR3 extends over 15 amino acids. The V end was cut by 8 bases, the J end by 0 bases, with 11 bases between. CDR3 bases: TGTGCCAGCCAAAAAACAGTCTCCTATAATTCACCCCTCCACTTT. Translating it yields CASQKTVSYNSPLHF.

The chain uses TRBV6-1 and TRBJ2-5, with 7 bases that match TRBD2. V trimming: 4 bases; J trimming: 5 bases; junction bases outside the gene matches: 10. Germline V gene sequence: CDR1 MNHNS, CDR2 SASEGT. The CDR3 covers 15 residues. The CDR3 DNA reads TGTGCCAGCAGTGGGACTTGGGGAGGGGTTGAGACCCAGTACTTC. This gives the protein CASSGTWGGVETQYF.

CDR3 protein: CASSSQTGWHYEQYF. As DNA, the CDR3 is TGTGCCAGCAGTTCCCAGACAGGGTGGCACTACGAGCAGTACTTC. The chain carries TRBV27 and TRBJ2-7; the match to TRBD1 covers 7 bases. Germline lookup yields CDR1 MNHEY and CDR2 SMNVEV (reference sequence). With V trimmed by 4 bases and J by 3 bases, 9 bases remained unmatched. The CDR3 consists of 15 residues.

The chain links TRBV5-1 to TRBJ2-7, with 13 bases fitting TRBD2. The CDR3 totals 14 residues. J gave up 5 bases and V 4 bases, and 3 bases lay outside the gene matches. Germline-derived CDR1 and CDR2 are SGHRS and YFSETQ. CDR3 loop: CASSPGTSGDEQYF. The DNA of the CDR3 is TGCGCCAGCAGCCCCGGGACTAGCGGGGACGAGCAGTACTTC.